The clone carrying this T cell receptor (beta chain) was picked up many times. What it recognizes is unknown. The read halts 3 residues ahead of the CDR3 end, with the missing end drawn from the germline J gene. This record belongs to a study of T cell clonality in common variable immunodeficiency. Points from the study as a whole: CVID subjects shared fewer TCRbeta clones than healthy controls did. Patient heterogeneity in the CVID cohort limited correlations between repertoire features and clinical complications.

The CDR3 consists of 12 residues. The V gene's germline CDR1 is MNHNS and CDR2 SASEGT. Deletions cut 2 bases from V and 3 bases from J, with 5 bases between. Control and CVID samples contributed equal amounts of genomic DNA. Libraries were prepared by immunoSEQ multiplex PCR; TCRdb keeps only in-frame clonotypes and omits some of them. The sample contains about 30,000 clones, none of them singletons. Specimen: peripheral blood mononuclear cells. This sequence originates from a person aged 18 to 75 in good health. The rearrangement links TRBV6-1 to TRBJ2-7, with D possibly TRBD1 on 5 matching bases. The CDR3 DNA, read in part, is TGTGCCAGCAGTGAAAGGGGCTACGAG. It codes for CASSERGYE. The full CDR3 protein reads CASSERGYEQYF.